Listed here are 19 T cell receptor beta chains from one sample, sequenced in a study of blood T cell repertoires in COVID-19. The protocol was immunoSEQ multiplex PCR, while the TCRdb copy is restricted to in-frame clones and leaves out a portion. The sample gives approximately 150,000 clones, about 85% of which show up once; approximately 7.7% is in the top ten. The sample taken for sequencing was PBMCs or T cells enriched from blood (not recorded which). The source of these receptors is a woman between 50 and 59 years old who had recovered from COVID-19.

The table lists this clone with a count of one. This chain uses TRBV27 with TRBJ2-7; TRBD2 matches 8 bases. The CDR3 covers 14 residues. Trimming took 8 bases from V and 1 from J; bases not matched to a gene: 7. CDR1 is MNHEY, CDR2 SMNVEV, per germline (reference sequence). The CDR3 bases are TGTGCCAGCCGGGAGCGGGAGTGGTCCTACGAGCAGTACTTC. It specifies CASREREWSYEQYF.

This clone was counted only a few times. This sequence joins TRBV14 and TRBJ2-7, with 13 bases that match TRBD2. Germline V gene sequence: CDR1 SGHDN, CDR2 FVKESK. This CDR3 region has 15 residues. Trimming removed 4 bases from V and 2 bases from J; junction bases left unmatched: 2. CDR3 DNA sequence: TGTGCCAGCAGCCGGGGACTAGCGGGGACCTACGAGCAGTACTTC. Translating it yields CASSRGLAGTYEQYF. Filled out from reference TRBV14 and TRBJ2-7, the complete variable domain reads EAGVTQFPSHSVIEKGQTVTLRCDPISGHDNLYWYRRVMGKEIKFLLHFVKESKQDESGMPNNRFLAERTGGTYSTLKVQPAELEDSGVYFCASSRGLAGTYEQYFGPGTRLTVT.

This clone has just one count. The genes are TRBV9 and TRBJ2-7; D is possibly TRBD2 (6 bases). CDR1 SGDLS and CDR2 YYNGEE come from the germline V gene. Trimming cost V 4 bases and J 4 bases, with 12 bases left between them. This CDR3 region has 13 residues. CDR3 loop: CASSPRESYEQYF. The CDR3 nucleotides are TGTGCCAGCAGCCCCCGGGAGTCATACGAGCAGTACTTC.

The CDR3 region is CASSQDVTAGDEQFF. CDR3 DNA sequence: TGCGCCAGCAGCCAAGACGTGACGGCGGGCGATGAGCAGTTCTTC. The J gene is TRBJ2-1, the V gene TRBV4-3; a weak D match, TRBD2 (5 bases). The CDR3 covers 15 residues. Trimming stripped 0 bases from V and 8 bases from J, with 14 bases between. Germline V CDR1 and CDR2: LGHNA, YSLEER.

The CDR3 loop is CASSQGHLSYEQYF. The CDR3 region has the DNA TGTGCCAGCAGCCAAGGACACCTATCCTACGAGCAGTACTTC. This chain links TRBV3-1 (or the pseudogene TRBV3-2) with TRBJ2-7, with unresolved D. Germline V lookup: CDR1 LGHDT, CDR2 YNNKEL (reference sequence). The V end was cut by 1 base, the J end by 1 base, with 8 bases between. This CDR3 contains 14 residues.

The chain has TRBV5-1 and TRBJ1-5, with D perhaps matching TRBD1 (5 bases). The V end lost 3 bases, the J end lost 7 bases, and 20 bases lay between the germline ends. The CDR3 runs 16 residues. CDR1 and CDR2 (germline): SGHRS, YFSETQ. CDR3 loop: CASSYFSGVSGQPQHF. The CDR3 region has the DNA TGCGCCAGCAGCTATTTTAGTGGGGTATCAGGGCAGCCCCAGCATTTT.

The rearrangement links TRBV6-2 or TRBV6-3 to TRBJ1-2; 8 nucleotides line up with TRBD1. J was trimmed by 4 bases and V by 2 bases; bases with no gene match: 6. CDR3 length: 15 amino acids. Germline V gives CDR1 MNHEY, CDR2 SVGEGT. The CDR3 protein is CASSYRTGGTYGYTF. The CDR3 DNA reads as TGTGCCAGCAGTTACCGAACAGGGGGTACCTATGGCTACACCTTC.

The genes are TRBV27 and TRBJ1-1; D possibly corresponds to TRBD1 (5 bases). The germline V gene has CDR1 MNHEY and CDR2 SMNVEV (reference sequence). The CDR3 extends over 14 amino acids. Trimming cost V 5 bases and J 4 bases, with 14 bases left between them. CDR3 coding DNA: TGTGCCAGCAGTAGGGGCCAGGGCCGCACTGAAGCTTTCTTT. Amino acids: CASSRGQGRTEAFF.

The chain has TRBV18 and TRBJ1-1; D gene unclear. V was cut by 6 bases and J by 1 base, with 12 bases left in between. In germline, CDR1 is KGHSH, CDR2 LQKENI. The CDR3 is 14 residues long. The CDR3 bases are TGTGCCAGCTCCGAACAGTTTTGGAACACTGAAGCTTTCTTT. This gives the protein CASSEQFWNTEAFF.

The J gene is TRBJ1-1, the V gene TRBV24-1, with TRBD1 as a possible D gene (5 bases). Germline loops: CDR1 KGHDR, CDR2 SFDVKD. The CDR3 sequence is 14 residues long. Trimming stripped 8 bases from V and 1 base from J, with 13 bases between. CDR3 loop: CATTSGERNTEAFF. CDR3 in DNA: TGTGCCACCACCTCGGGGGAAAGGAACACTGAAGCTTTCTTT.

This chain links TRBV12-3 or TRBV12-4 with TRBJ2-5, with D perhaps matching TRBD2 (5 bases). Trimming shortened V by 3 bases and J by 5 bases, and 7 bases separated the two germline ends. The CDR3 sequence is 12 residues long. The CDR3 DNA sequence: TGTGCCAGCAGTTTGTCGGGGGAGACCCAGTACTTC. This sequence encodes CASSLSGETQYF.

This clone was detected once. The CDR3 DNA reads as TGTGCCAGCAGGCCTCAGGGGGCTAGTAACACTGAAGCTTTCTTT. The encoded protein is CASRPQGASNTEAFF. This chain connects TRBV28 to TRBJ1-1, with 8 bases matching TRBD1. This CDR3 spans 15 amino acids. The germline gives CDR1 MDHEN, CDR2 SYDVKM. Trimming at V came to 6 bases and at J to 2 bases, leaving 8 bases not matched to a gene.

This chain connects TRBV7-2 to TRBJ2-3; TRBD2 matches at 9 bases. Germline V gene data show CDR1 as SGHTA and CDR2 as FQGNSA. This CDR3 spans 13 amino acids. J lost 2 bases, V lost 10 bases, and 4 bases had no gene match. The CDR3 bases are TGTGCCACATCTAGCGGGGCCACAGATACGCAGTATTTT. This gives the protein CATSSGATDTQYF.

The chain joins TRBV5-1 to TRBJ1-1; possible D gene TRBD1, 5 bases. This CDR3 contains 17 residues. Germline CDR1 and CDR2: SGHRS and YFSETQ. The V end was cut by 0 bases, the J end by 6 bases, with 21 bases between. In DNA form, the CDR3 reads TGCGCCAGCAGCTTGGTGGGTCGAGGCAGGGAGGACGCTGAAGCTTTCTTT. This codes for CASSLVGRGREDAEAFF.

The genes are TRBV5-1 and TRBJ2-1; D unresolved. The CDR3 has 15 amino acids. The V and J ends lost 4 bases and 0 bases respectively, with 11 bases between them. Germline CDR1 reads SGHRS; CDR2 reads YFSETQ. The CDR3 region is CASSQSTGSYNEQFF. The CDR3, as DNA: TGCGCCAGCAGCCAATCTACTGGCTCCTACAATGAGCAGTTCTTC. Combining the CDR3 with reference TRBV5-1 and TRBJ2-1 gives the whole variable domain KAGVTQTPRYLIKTRGQQVTLSCSPISGHRSVSWYQQTPGQGLQFLFEYFSETQRNKGNFPGRFSGRQFSNSRSEMNVSTLELGDSALYLCASSQSTGSYNEQFFGPGTRLTVL.

This rearrangement joins TRBV13 to TRBJ2-3, with D tentatively TRBD2 (6 bases). The CDR3 is 14 amino acids. Germline V gene sequence: CDR1 PRHDT, CDR2 FYEKMQ (reference sequence). The V end lost 6 bases, the J end lost 0 bases, and 10 bases lay between the germline ends. The CDR3 reads CASRGGLSTDTQYF. CDR3 DNA sequence: TGTGCCAGCAGGGGGGGACTTAGCACAGATACGCAGTATTTT.

This chain connects TRBV25-1 to TRBJ1-4; D is uncertain. CDR1 is MGHDK and CDR2 is SYGVNS in the germline V gene. The length of the CDR3 is 14 residues. Trimming removed 3 bases at V and 7 bases at J, with 12 bases between. The CDR3 reads CASSEGGVFEKLFF. The CDR3 DNA follows: TGTGCCAGCAGTGAGGGAGGAGTCTTTGAAAAACTGTTTTTT.

This chain links TRBV14 with TRBJ1-3; 7 positions match TRBD1. The CDR3 has 14 amino acids. J gave up 7 bases and V 4 bases, and 7 bases lay outside the gene matches. Germline V gene lookup returns CDR1 SGHDN and CDR2 FVKESK. The CDR3 sequence is CASSPPGGYNTIYF. CDR3 coding DNA: TGTGCCAGCAGCCCCCCAGGGGGTTACAACACCATATATTTT.

This clone was seen many times. The chain uses TRBV27 and TRBJ1-6; tentatively, D is TRBD1 (6 bases). This CDR3 region has 13 residues. Germline values: CDR1 MNHEY, CDR2 SMNVEV (reference sequence). V shed 5 bases and J shed 10 bases, with 12 bases lying between them. As DNA, the CDR3 is TGTGCCAGCAGTCCAGGGGCGTACTCACCCCTCCACTTT. Residues: CASSPGAYSPLHF.